The T cell receptor (beta chain) described here comes from a study of T cells expressing NK-cell markers. Study background: Seropositivity for HCMV was found in seven of the eight sequenced donors, with one seronegative.

A 5'RACE template switching approach incorporating UMIs was used to make TCR beta cDNA. TCRdb reprocessed the 5' RACE reads and reports one entry per CDR3 protein, with no DNA. The sample holds approximately 380,000 distinct CDR3 sequences. This CDR3 comprises 17 residues. Germline CDR1 SGHVS, CDR2 FQNEAQ. Sequencing used blood T cells: a sorted CD56 or NKG2C T cell subset, CD4+ or CD8+ T cells, or bulk PBMC T cells (not recorded which). The receptor comes from a man aged 18-69 years in good health. The rearrangement joins TRBV7-8 to TRBJ2-3; the TRBD2 assignment by TCRdb is unverifiable without DNA. CDR3 sequence: CASSSLWTSGRGDTQYF. The variable domain in full, with the rest retrieved from reference TRBV7-8 and TRBJ2-3, is GAGVSQSPRYKVAKRGQDVALRCDPISGHVSLFWYQQALGQGPEFLTYFQNEAQLDKSGLPSDRFFAERPEGSVSTLKIQRTQQEDSAVYLCASSSLWTSGRGDTQYFGPGTRLTVL.